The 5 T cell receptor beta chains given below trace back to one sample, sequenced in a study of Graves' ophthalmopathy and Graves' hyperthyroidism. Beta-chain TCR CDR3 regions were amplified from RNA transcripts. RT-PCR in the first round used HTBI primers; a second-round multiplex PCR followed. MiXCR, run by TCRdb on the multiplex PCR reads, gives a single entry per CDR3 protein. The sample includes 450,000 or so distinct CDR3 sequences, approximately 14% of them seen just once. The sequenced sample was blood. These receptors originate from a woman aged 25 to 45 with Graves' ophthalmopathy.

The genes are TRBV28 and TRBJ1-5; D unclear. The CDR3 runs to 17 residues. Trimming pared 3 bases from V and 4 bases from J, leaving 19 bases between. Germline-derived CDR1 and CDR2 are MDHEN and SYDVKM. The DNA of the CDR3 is TGTGCCAGCAGTTTTGTTTCGGACGGTTTCAGGAATCAGCCCCAGCATTTT. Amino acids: CASSFVSDGFRNQPQHF.

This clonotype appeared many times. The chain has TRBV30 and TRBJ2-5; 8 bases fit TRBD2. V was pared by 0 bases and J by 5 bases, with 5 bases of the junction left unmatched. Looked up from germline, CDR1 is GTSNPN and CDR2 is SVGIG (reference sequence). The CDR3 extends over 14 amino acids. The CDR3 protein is CAWSVPGGRETQYF. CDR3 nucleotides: TGTGCCTGGAGTGTACCGGGAGGGCGCGAGACCCAGTACTTC.

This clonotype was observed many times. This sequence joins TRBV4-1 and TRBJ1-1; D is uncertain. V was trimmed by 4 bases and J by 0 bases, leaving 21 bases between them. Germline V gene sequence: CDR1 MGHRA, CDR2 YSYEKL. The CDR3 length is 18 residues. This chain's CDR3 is CASSRFTRTELLNTEAFF. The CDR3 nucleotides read TGCGCCAGCAGCCGATTCACCCGAACGGAGCTTTTGAACACTGAAGCTTTCTTT.

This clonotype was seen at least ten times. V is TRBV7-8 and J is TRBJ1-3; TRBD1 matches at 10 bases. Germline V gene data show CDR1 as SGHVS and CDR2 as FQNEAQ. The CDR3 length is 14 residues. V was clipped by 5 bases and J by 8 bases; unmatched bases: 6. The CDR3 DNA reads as TGTGCCAGCAGCAACCGGGACAGGGGAGACACCATATATTTT. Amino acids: CASSNRDRGDTIYF.

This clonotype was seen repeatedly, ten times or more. This CDR3 is CATSDSGTGAYGYTF. The CDR3 DNA follows: TGTGCCACCAGTGACTCTGGGACAGGAGCATATGGCTACACCTTC. V is TRBV24-1 and J is TRBJ1-2, with 8 bases that match TRBD1. This CDR3 has 15 residues. Germline CDR1 is KGHDR and CDR2 is SFDVKD. The junction had 8 bases not matched to a gene; V was cut back by 4 bases and J by 5 bases.